The rows below give T cell receptor beta chains drawn from one sample of a study of blood T cell dynamics during melanoma immunotherapy. Data came from immunoSEQ multiplex PCR; TCRdb stores just in-frame clones and leaves some out. The sample shows 10,000 to 15,000 clones, approximately 87% of them seen only once. The material sequenced was blood, taken from a patient treated with checkpoint blockade. The receptors were gathered from a human donor with melanoma. CDR3s include the opening cysteine and the closing phenylalanine or tryptophan. D genes are given only for firm matches.

V gene	J gene	D gene	CDR3 protein	CDR3 DNA
TRBV4-1	TRBJ2-1	TRBD2	CASSQDSGTSGSRQFF	TGCGCCAGCAGCCAAGATAGCGGGACTAGCGGGAGTCGTCAGTTCTTC
TRBV5-1	TRBJ2-1	.	CASSPRGRGSYNEQFF	TGCGCCAGCAGCCCCCGCGGACGCGGGTCCTACAATGAGCAGTTCTTC
TRBV7-9	TRBJ1-3	.	CASSSGSPLFSGNTIYF	TGTGCCAGCAGCTCAGGCAGTCCCCTCTTCTCTGGAAACACCATATATTTT
TRBV10-3	TRBJ1-4	TRBD1	CAISAQGATNEKLFF	TGTGCCATCAGCGCACAGGGGGCAACTAATGAAAAACTGTTTTTT
TRBV5-5	TRBJ2-5	TRBD1	CASSRLDREETQYF	TGTGCCAGCAGCCGACTTGACAGGGAAGAGACCCAGTACTTC
TRBV7-3	TRBJ2-1	TRBD2	CASSTGTSGGAQFF	TGTGCCAGCAGCACCGGGACTAGCGGGGGGGCCCAGTTCTTC
TRBV6-4	TRBJ2-7	TRBD2	CASTGTSGRSSYEQYF	TGTGCCAGCACCGGGACTAGCGGGAGAAGCTCCTACGAGCAGTACTTC
TRBV6-6	TRBJ1-6	.	CASRTGGTFPLHF	TGTGCCAGCAGAACCGGGGGGACATTCCCCCTCCACTTT
TRBV19	TRBJ1-4	.	CASRRDIQNEKLFF	TGTGCCAGCCGCCGGGACATCCAAAATGAAAAACTGTTTTTT
TRBV9	TRBJ2-3	.	CASSIPDGVDTQYF	TGTGCCAGCAGTATCCCTGATGGGGTAGATACGCAGTATTTT
TRBV4-1	TRBJ2-7	TRBD2	CASSQVIAGGYEQYF	TGCGCCAGCAGCCAAGTAATAGCGGGAGGCTACGAGCAGTACTTC
TRBV11-2	TRBJ2-3	.	CASIIAGTDTQYF	TGTGCCAGCATCATAGCGGGCACAGATACGCAGTATTTT
TRBV7-8	TRBJ1-5	.	CASSPSGRDQPQHF	TGTGCCAGCAGCCCCAGCGGTAGGGATCAGCCCCAGCATTTT
TRBV25-1	TRBJ1-1	.	CASSRGARAEAFF	TGTGCCAGCAGTAGAGGGGCGAGGGCTGAAGCTTTCTTT
TRBV5-3	TRBJ2-2	TRBD1	CARSDCYTGVVMEGELFF	TGTGCCAGAAGCGACTGCTATACAGGGGTGGTAATGGAGGGGGAGCTGTTTTTT
TRBV5-8	TRBJ2-3	TRBD2	CASSPHRGGADTQYF	TGTGCCAGCAGCCCCCATCGGGGGGGAGCAGATACGCAGTATTTT
TRBV4-1	TRBJ2-7	TRBD2	CASSQGLAGAYEQYF	TGCGCCAGCAGCCAAGGTCTAGCGGGGGCCTACGAGCAGTACTTC